This is a list of T cell receptor beta chains from one sample in a study of T cell changes during pregnancy in multiple sclerosis. Here immunoSEQ multiplex PCR was the method, and the copy in TCRdb shows in-frame clones only, minus some. The sample has 50,000 to 70,000 clones, 91% seen once; the top ten hold approximately 1.5%. The sample in question was peripheral blood, obtained after pregnancy. The receptors here all came from a female donor in good health, enrolled as a control in a pregnancy study. Both conserved end residues are part of each CDR3. A D gene is named only where the DNA matches it firmly. The size entry is marked missing in some rows and otherwise reads once, few, many or a size class.

CDR3 DNA: TGTGCCATCACCAGAGACTTAGATACGCAGTATTTT; CDR3 protein: CAITRDLDTQYF; clone size: .; V gene: TRBV10-3; J gene: TRBJ2-3; D gene: .
CDR3 DNA: TGTGCCAGCAGCCCCTCCCCTTCGGGTCCGAGTGCCTTC; CDR3 protein: CASSPSPSGPSAF; clone size: few; V gene: TRBV9; J gene: TRBJ1-2; D gene: .
CDR3 DNA: TGTGCCAGCAGCGCTGTGTCGGACACCGGGGAGCTGTTTTTT; CDR3 protein: CASSAVSDTGELFF; clone size: .; V gene: TRBV9; J gene: TRBJ2-2; D gene: .
CDR3 DNA: TGTGCCAGCAGCCAAGACGAGGACAGGGTTGATCGTGGTGAAAAACTGTTTTTT; CDR3 protein: CASSQDEDRVDRGEKLFF; clone size: .; V gene: TRBV14; J gene: TRBJ1-4; D gene: TRBD1
CDR3 DNA: TGCGCCAGCAGCCAAGGGGCGGGTTCGAACACCGGGGAGCTGTTTTTT; CDR3 protein: CASSQGAGSNTGELFF; clone size: few; V gene: TRBV4-3; J gene: TRBJ2-2; D gene: .
CDR3 DNA: TGTGCCAGCAGTTCGGGAAGAAACACTGAAGCTTTCTTT; CDR3 protein: CASSSGRNTEAFF; clone size: .; V gene: TRBV6-6; J gene: TRBJ1-1; D gene: .
CDR3 DNA: TGCGCCAGCAGCTCGGGGTACGAGCAGTACTTC; CDR3 protein: CASSSGYEQYF; clone size: .; V gene: TRBV5-1; J gene: TRBJ2-7; D gene: .
CDR3 DNA: TGCGCCAGCAGCCTTAGCGCGACCCCAGATACGCAGTATTTT; CDR3 protein: CASSLSATPDTQYF; clone size: .; V gene: TRBV4-3; J gene: TRBJ2-3; D gene: .
CDR3 DNA: TGTGCCAGCAGCTTCTTCGCGGAACGCACAGATACGCAGTATTTT; CDR3 protein: CASSFFAERTDTQYF; clone size: .; V gene: TRBV7-2; J gene: TRBJ2-3; D gene: .
CDR3 DNA: TGTGCCAGCAGTCCTCCGGGACTAGCGGGGTTGGGCTCCTACGAGCAGTACTTC; CDR3 protein: CASSPPGLAGLGSYEQYF; clone size: .; V gene: TRBV6-7; J gene: TRBJ2-7; D gene: TRBD2
CDR3 DNA: TGTGCCAGCAGCCCGGGACTAGCGGGGTACAATGAGCAGTTCTTC; CDR3 protein: CASSPGLAGYNEQFF; clone size: .; V gene: TRBV11-3; J gene: TRBJ2-1; D gene: TRBD2
CDR3 DNA: TGTGCCAGCAGCCCGGGACAGCCGAACACCGGGGAGCTGTTTTTT; CDR3 protein: CASSPGQPNTGELFF; clone size: .; V gene: TRBV9; J gene: TRBJ2-2; D gene: TRBD1
CDR3 DNA: TGTGCCAGCAGCGGGACTAGCGGGGGCTCCGGCACAGATACGCAGTATTTT; CDR3 protein: CASSGTSGGSGTDTQYF; clone size: .; V gene: TRBV9; J gene: TRBJ2-3; D gene: TRBD2
CDR3 DNA: TGTGCCAGCAGCTTAGGAAGGGGTCAGGGCGGGGAGCTGTTTTTT; CDR3 protein: CASSLGRGQGGELFF; clone size: .; V gene: TRBV11-3; J gene: TRBJ2-2; D gene: .
CDR3 DNA: TGTGCCTGGACCGCGGACAGCTTCTATGGCTACACCTTC; CDR3 protein: CAWTADSFYGYTF; clone size: .; V gene: TRBV30; J gene: TRBJ1-2; D gene: .
CDR3 DNA: TGTGCCAGCAGCTCTAGCACAGATACGCAGTATTTT; CDR3 protein: CASSSSTDTQYF; clone size: .; V gene: TRBV7-9; J gene: TRBJ2-3; D gene: .